This T cell receptor (beta chain) was sequenced during a study of T cell responses to AZD1222 COVID-19 vaccine. Study summary: Doses given second, at about 4 or about 12 weeks, were pooled. Study conclusions and caveats: Spike-specific TCR breadth rose after two AZD1222 doses, and depth rose as well. Baseline seropositives among AZD1222 recipients totaled only five to seven.

In regard to this clone: Its specificity is not known.

Trimming left V 0 bases short and J 8 bases short, with 14 bases between. The CDR3 totals 14 residues. Germline assignment: CDR1 SGHNT and CDR2 YENEEA. The data were produced by immunoSEQ multiplex PCR, yet TCRdb's version contains in-frame clones alone and is incomplete. In the table there are about 160,000 clones, approximately 90% of which are singletons. Sample: peripheral blood, taken on day 0 of AZD1222 vaccination. The clonotype comes from an adult in good health. The chain is built from TRBV11-3 and TRBJ2-7; the D is unclear. This CDR3 reads CASSLDRFSAKQYF. The CDR3 DNA reads as TGTGCCAGCAGCTTAGACCGGTTCTCGGCGAAGCAGTACTTC.